Each of the 18 T cell receptor beta chains below was sequenced from the same sample in a study of read filtering for tumor transcriptome and immune sequencing. This library used roughly 400 ng RNA and molecular barcoded adaptors spanning alpha/delta and beta/gamma chains. TCRdb called the reads again in MiXCR, with one record for every CDR3 protein. The sample shows 75,000 to 95,000 distinct CDR3 sequences, 20% to 25% of them seen only once. Sequencing was done on a sample of a population of CD138-negative cells sorted from bone marrow. The receptors shown here come from a donor aged 40 or older with multiple myeloma.

This rearrangement joins TRBV5-1 to TRBJ1-6, with TRBD1 as a possible D gene (6 bases). Germline V gene data show CDR1 as SGHRS and CDR2 as YFSETQ. Trimming took off 4 bases at V and 10 bases at J, with 18 bases between the two ends. This CDR3 contains 15 residues. The CDR3 coding sequence is TGCGCCAGCAGCATGGACGGACAGTCCGGATCACCCCTCCACTTT. Translating gives CASSMDGQSGSPLHF.

As concerns this clonotype: A much bigger clone sits one base away, suggesting this may be a read error. The chain employs TRBV4-1 and TRBJ1-4; 8 bases fit TRBD1. The CDR3 is made up of 16 amino acids. Germline values: CDR1 MGHRA, CDR2 YSYEKL. The CDR3 DNA is TGCGCCAGCAGCCAGGACCGCATCGACAGGGGTGAAAAACTGCTTTTT. Translation: CASSQDRIDRGEKLLF.

Concerning this clonotype: This could be a read error, since a much larger clone is one nucleotide away. This chain joins TRBV2 and TRBJ2-5; a weak D match, TRBD2 (7 bases). The CDR3 is 14 residues long. Per the germline V gene, CDR1 is SNHLY and CDR2 is FYNNEI. V lost 11 bases to trimming and J lost 3 bases, with 19 bases between them. The CDR3 loop is CADGGPGKKETQYF. CDR3 bases: TGTGCCGACGGGGGGCCCGGGAAAAAAGAGACCCAGTACTTC.

The rearrangement joins TRBV6-1 to TRBJ1-2, with D hard to call. The length of the CDR3 is 15 residues. V gave up 0 bases and J gave up 6 bases, with 14 bases separating them. In germline, CDR1 is MNHNS, CDR2 SASEGT. In DNA form, the CDR3 reads TGTGCCAGCAGTGAAGCGGCAGGTCGGAACCATGGCTACACCTTC. Its protein product is CASSEAAGRNHGYTF.

Of note for this clonotype: A single base separates this from a much larger clone, so it may be a read error. In nucleotides, the CDR3 is TGTGCCAGCAGCTTAACAGGGGATAACGGGGAGCGGTTTTTT. Its protein is CASSLTGDNGERFF. The chain couples TRBV11-2 to TRBJ2-2; 7 nucleotides agree with TRBD1. The CDR3 spans 14 residues. Per the germline V gene, CDR1 is SGHAT and CDR2 is FQNNGV.

A few counts support this clonotype. The CDR3 DNA reads TGCAGCGTTGTAGAACGGATTTCCACAGATACGCAGTATTTT. Translated, it gives CSVVERISTDTQYF. V gene TRBV29-1 combines with J gene TRBJ2-3; the D is unclear. Germline CDR1 is SQVTM and CDR2 is ANQGSEA. The V end lost 4 bases, the J end lost 2 bases, and 13 bases lay between the germline ends. The CDR3 is made up of 14 amino acids.

This clonotype has ten or more counts. The chain joins TRBV5-1 to TRBJ2-1, with TRBD1 as a possible D gene (5 bases). CDR3 length equals 11 residues. Per the germline V gene, CDR1 is SGHRS and CDR2 is YFSETQ. Trimming stripped 6 bases from V and 10 bases from J, with 11 bases between. CDR3 nucleotides: TGCGCCAGCAAAGGGGAACACGAGCAGTTCTTC. Protein sequence: CASKGEHEQFF.

This clonotype was counted only a few times. The chain joins TRBV27 to TRBJ2-6; unclear D gene. The CDR3 consists of 15 residues. Germline V gene sequence: CDR1 MNHEY, CDR2 SMNVEV (reference sequence). The ends were cut back, 2 bases at V and 0 bases at J, with 5 bases in the middle. CDR3 DNA sequence: TGTGCCAGCAGTTTAGGCCACTCTGGGGCCAACGTCCTGACTTTC. Amino acids: CASSLGHSGANVLTF.

Points on this clonotype: A much larger clone lies one base from this, so it may be a read error. This chain uses TRBV12-3 or TRBV12-4 with TRBJ2-7, with D perhaps matching TRBD1 (6 bases). V gave up 5 bases and J gave up 5 bases, with 10 bases separating them. The CDR3 is 12 residues long. The CDR3 nucleotides are TGTGCCAGCAGTCCCAGGGGACACGAGCAGTACTTC. Its protein product is CASSPRGHEQYF.

This clonotype was counted once. V gene TRBV5-1 combines with J gene TRBJ2-2; possibly TRBD1 for D (6 bases). The CDR3 extends over 15 amino acids. The V gene's germline CDR1 is SGHRS and CDR2 YFSETQ. V lost 7 bases, J lost 2 bases, and 15 bases lay in between. The CDR3 loop reads CASGPGQANTGELFF. The CDR3 bases are TGCGCCAGCGGCCCGGGACAAGCCAACACCGGGGAGCTGTTTTTT. Full variable domain (remainder filled in from reference TRBV5-1 and TRBJ2-2): KAGVTQTPRYLIKTRGQQVTLSCSPISGHRSVSWYQQTPGQGLQFLFEYFSETQRNKGNFPGRFSGRQFSNSRSEMNVSTLELGDSALYLCASGPGQANTGELFFGEGSRLTVL.

This clonotype was observed at least ten times. J is TRBJ1-2 and V is TRBV12-3 or TRBV12-4; 8 bases agree with TRBD1. The CDR3 runs 14 residues. After removal of 3 bases from V and 2 bases from J, the junction contained 2 bases not matched to a gene. In DNA form, the CDR3 reads TGTGCCAGCAGTTTCCAGGGGGCGAACTATGGCTACACCTTC. Translated: CASSFQGANYGYTF.

Details on this clonotype: Since a far larger clone is one base different, this is likely a read error. As the CDR3 is not closed by the conserved phenylalanine or tryptophan, this likely results from a read error. The genes are TRBV12-3 or TRBV12-4 and TRBJ2-1; tentatively, D is TRBD2 (6 bases). Trimming removed 1 base from V and 2 bases from J, with 12 bases in between. This CDR3 is built from 16 residues. The CDR3 nucleotides read TGTGCCAGCAGTTTAGAGCCGGGACTGCCCTACAATGAGCAGTTCGTC. Translating gives CASSLEPGLPYNEQFV.

This clonotype was observed many times. V usage is TRBV5-1 and J usage is TRBJ2-3; 9 positions agree with TRBD2. This CDR3 has 16 residues. Unmatched junction bases numbered 7, after V lost 4 bases and J lost 1 base. In germline, CDR1 is SGHRS, CDR2 YFSETQ. CDR3 coding DNA: TGCGCCAGCAGCCGCCAAGCGGGGGGCCGCACAGATACGCAGTATTTT. Protein: CASSRQAGGRTDTQYF.

This rearrangement joins TRBV7-9 to TRBJ2-2; 10 positions match TRBD1. Germline V gene data show CDR1 as SEHNR and CDR2 as FQNEAQ (reference sequence). J lost 3 bases, V lost 5 bases, and 15 bases had no gene match. The CDR3 runs 19 residues. The CDR3 coding sequence is TGTGCCAGCAGCCCAGGAGTTGTGGGGACAGGGGATTACACCGGGGAGCTGTTTTTT. This sequence encodes CASSPGVVGTGDYTGELFF.

A remark on this clonotype: A single base separates this from a much larger clone, so it may be a read error. The chain has TRBV7-9 and TRBJ2-1; tentatively, D is TRBD2 (5 bases). The CDR3 runs to 14 residues. V lost 5 bases and J lost 7, with 15 bases in between. CDR1 and CDR2 from the germline V gene are SEHNR and FQNEAQ (reference sequence). Here the CDR3 reads CASSRRRGNNEQFF. CDR3 DNA sequence: TGTGCCAGCAGCCGGAGACGGGGTAATAATGAGCAGTTCTTC.

Comments on this clonotype: A much larger clone differs from this one at a single base, so this may be a read error. The conserved final phenylalanine or tryptophan is absent from the CDR3, which likely points to a read error. The gene calls are TRBV15 and TRBJ2-7; no firm D call. The V and J ends lost 5 bases and 6 bases respectively, with 14 bases between them. The CDR3 covers 13 residues. In germline, CDR1 is LNHNV, CDR2 YYDKDF (reference sequence). The CDR3 loop reads CATSRLPAREQYL. The CDR3 coding sequence is TGTGCCACCAGCCGACTCCCTGCCCGCGAGCAGTACCTC.

V and J are TRBV3-1 and TRBJ2-7; TRBD1 or TRBD2 may be the D gene (5 bases each). CDR3 length equals 15 residues. From germline, CDR1 is LGHDT and CDR2 YNNKEL (reference sequence). V lost 4 bases and J 12 bases, leaving 25 bases between the germline ends. The DNA of the CDR3 is TGTGCCAGCAGCCCGGGGCCCACAGTCTCCTACGGGCGGTACTTC. The encoded protein is CASSPGPTVSYGRYF.

V and J are TRBV12-3 or TRBV12-4 and TRBJ2-5; 8 bases align to TRBD2. V lost 6 bases, J lost 1 base, and 10 bases stayed unmatched. CDR3 length equals 16 residues. The CDR3, as DNA: TGTGCCAGCAGACCTTGGCAGCGGGGGACCCAAGAGACCCAGTACTTC. Amino acid sequence: CASRPWQRGTQETQYF.